Below are 17 T cell receptor beta chains sequenced from a single sample in a study of breast tumors, draining lymph nodes, adjacent tissues. TCRdb re-derived calls from the multiplex PCR reads in MiXCR, one entry per CDR3 protein. The table lists some 170,000 distinct CDR3 sequences, approximately 30% of them singletons. Axillary draining lymph nodes of breast cancer patients supplied the node samples. Sample: axillary lymph node tissue. These receptor sequences come from a female donor with breast cancer. Some clones in this sample may be carry-over from other donors' samples.

The chain is built from TRBV2 and TRBJ2-7; D is uncertain. Germline V gene lookup returns CDR1 SNHLY and CDR2 FYNNEI. This CDR3 contains 14 residues. V lost 1 base and J lost 0, with 7 bases in between. The CDR3 region is CASSEGPPSYEQYF. The CDR3 coding sequence is TGTGCCAGCAGTGAAGGACCCCCCTCCTACGAGCAGTACTTC.

This clonotype was observed many times. The chain couples TRBV5-1 to TRBJ1-5, with a weak D call TRBD1 (5 bases). Germline V gives CDR1 SGHRS, CDR2 YFSETQ. V lost 5 bases, J lost 6 bases, and 18 bases lay in between. The CDR3 has 15 residues. The CDR3 DNA reads TGCGCCAGCAGGGTAGGGACCGGGGGTCTTCAGCCCCAGCATTTT. It translates to CASRVGTGGLQPQHF. Full variable domain (remainder filled in from reference TRBV5-1 and TRBJ1-5): KAGVTQTPRYLIKTRGQQVTLSCSPISGHRSVSWYQQTPGQGLQFLFEYFSETQRNKGNFPGRFSGRQFSNSRSEMNVSTLELGDSALYLCASRVGTGGLQPQHFGDGTRLSIL.

Ten or more counts support this clonotype. The V call is TRBV19, the J call TRBJ2-1; 7 bases are shared with TRBD2. Germline assignment: CDR1 LNHDA and CDR2 SQIVND (reference sequence). The CDR3 runs to 15 residues. V shed 5 bases, J shed 2 bases, and the junction held 6 bases outside the gene matches. CDR3 loop: CASSSWTSTYNEQFF. DNA for the CDR3: TGTGCCAGTAGTTCCTGGACTAGTACCTACAATGAGCAGTTCTTC.

This clonotype occurred a few times. CDR3 sequence reads: CSALARDSRNQPQHF. DNA of the CDR3: TGCAGTGCCCTAGCCCGGGACAGTCGCAATCAGCCCCAGCATTTT. The chain uses TRBV20-1 and TRBJ1-5, with 7 bases that match TRBD1. Germline CDR1 and CDR2: DFQATT and SNEGSKA (reference sequence). J was trimmed by 2 bases and V by 6 bases; bases with no gene match: 10. The CDR3 contains 15 residues.

This clonotype was seen many times. One end of the junction is discordant with germline, which a read error may explain. The chain combines TRBV10-2 with TRBJ2-7, with 8 bases aligning to TRBD2. Germline-derived CDR1 and CDR2 are WSHSY and SAAADI. The CDR3 is 15 residues long. CDR3 sequence (DNA): TGCGCCAGCAGTGAGTCGGTATTAGCGGGACGGGAGCAGTGCTTC. Protein sequence: CASSESVLAGREQCF.

This chain uses TRBV5-8 with TRBJ2-1; 14 nucleotides align to TRBD2. Trimming took 0 bases from V and 9 from J; bases not matched to a gene: 2. The CDR3 has 15 amino acids. Germline V CDR1 and CDR2: SGHTS, YDEGEE. The CDR3 loop is CASSLGTSGRSEQFF. The CDR3 coding sequence is TGTGCCAGCAGCTTGGGGACTAGCGGGAGGAGTGAGCAGTTCTTC.

Details on this clonotype: Being one base from a much bigger clone, this may be a read error. The chain couples TRBV6-2 or TRBV6-3 to TRBJ2-5; no clear D gene. CDR1 is MNHEY, CDR2 SVGEGT, per germline. CDR3 length equals 12 residues. V was pared by 7 bases and J by 2 bases, with 8 bases between. Here the CDR3 reads CASMHPQETQYF. The CDR3 DNA reads as TGTGCCAGCATGCACCCACAAGAGACCCAGTACTTC.

This clonotype was seen at least ten times. This chain joins TRBV2 and TRBJ2-4; D gene unclear. Deletions cut 4 bases from V and 0 bases from J, with 13 bases between. The CDR3 contains 16 residues. Germline V gene lookup returns CDR1 SNHLY and CDR2 FYNNEI. CDR3 amino acids: CASSGDLGLAKNIQYF. CDR3 in DNA: TGTGCCAGCAGTGGAGATCTAGGTTTAGCCAAAAACATTCAGTACTTC.

This clonotype appeared many times. The chain has TRBV28 and TRBJ1-6; no firm D call. Deletions cut 5 bases from V and 9 bases from J, with 17 bases between. The CDR3 runs 15 residues. Germline V gene lookup returns CDR1 MDHEN and CDR2 SYDVKM. The CDR3 sequence: CASSVRTVGSSPLHF. CDR3 DNA: TGTGCCAGCAGTGTTCGGACGGTAGGGTCTTCACCCCTCCACTTT.

Concerning this clonotype itself: A clone one base away is much larger, so this may be a read error. No conserved phenylalanine or tryptophan ends this CDR3, so it is likely a read error. The chain is built from TRBV5-4 and TRBJ2-7; a possible D gene is TRBD1 (5 bases). Germline V gene lookup returns CDR1 SGHNT and CDR2 YYREEE (reference sequence). The CDR3 is made up of 12 amino acids. With 5 bases removed from V and 6 bases from J, the gap between germline ends came to 12 bases. The CDR3 loop is CASSSQGGEQYL. The DNA for the CDR3 is TGTGCCAGCAGTTCTCAGGGTGGCGAGCAGTACCTC.

This clonotype occurred a few times. A much larger clone differs from this one at a single base, so this may be a read error. CDR3 in amino acids: CTWIQVNTIYF. CDR3 bases: TGTACCTGGATCCAGGTCAACACCATATATTTT. The genes are TRBV30 and TRBJ1-3; D is unresolved. CDR1 and CDR2 (germline): GTSNPN, SVGIG (reference sequence). This CDR3 is 11 amino acids long.

This clonotype was recorded at least ten times. The V gene is TRBV6-2 or TRBV6-3, the J gene TRBJ1-5; no reliable D call. The V end lost 5 bases, the J end lost 6 bases, and 14 bases lay between the germline ends. Germline V gene sequence: CDR1 MNHEY, CDR2 SVGEGT. CDR3 length equals 14 residues. The CDR3 DNA reads as TGTGCCAGCAGTGATGGGGTAGCGGTTCAGCCCCAGCATTTT. It specifies CASSDGVAVQPQHF.

The chain couples TRBV25-1 to TRBJ1-2; D may be TRBD1 (6 bases). CDR1 is MGHDK and CDR2 is SYGVNS in the germline V gene. There are 14 residues in the CDR3. Trimming took off 2 bases at V and 6 bases at J, with 13 bases between the two ends. The CDR3 sequence is CASSESGGADGYTF. CDR3 sequence (DNA): TGTGCCAGCAGTGAAAGCGGGGGGGCGGATGGCTACACCTTC.

This clonotype has a count of ten or more. This chain links TRBV28 with TRBJ1-2; D is undetermined. The V end lost 7 bases, the J end lost 4 bases, and 16 bases lay between the germline ends. Germline assignment: CDR1 MDHEN and CDR2 SYDVKM. The CDR3 runs 14 residues. CDR3 nucleotide sequence: TGTGCCAGCATTCCTGCCCCCGGCGGCTATGGCTACACCTTC. Encoded protein: CASIPAPGGYGYTF.

This clonotype occurred many times. The gene calls are TRBV24-1 and TRBJ2-1, with a possible D match to TRBD2 (5 bases). Trimming cost V 5 bases and J 6 bases, with 13 bases left between them. CDR3 length: 14 amino acids. Germline V gene data show CDR1 as KGHDR and CDR2 as SFDVKD. This CDR3 reads CATSGGVRVNEQFF. CDR3 nucleotide sequence: TGTGCCACCAGTGGGGGAGTTAGGGTCAATGAGCAGTTCTTC.

This clonotype was found many times. This chain uses TRBV7-9 with TRBJ1-6, with 7 bases matching TRBD1. This CDR3 spans 14 amino acids. V gave up 9 bases and J gave up 7 bases; unmatched junction bases: 9. Looked up from germline, CDR1 is SEHNR and CDR2 is FQNEAQ (reference sequence). The CDR3 sequence: CASKGTVNNSPLHF. In DNA, the CDR3 is TGTGCCAGTAAGGGGACAGTCAACAATTCACCCCTCCACTTT.

This clonotype was counted a few times. A much larger clone sits a single nucleotide away, making a read error possible. The chain recombines TRBV5-1 with TRBJ2-1; D not certain. This CDR3 is 12 amino acids long. CDR1 and CDR2 from the germline V gene are SGHRS and YFSETQ. Here the CDR3 reads CASSLGKNEHFF. DNA of the CDR3: TGCGCCAGCAGCTTGGGGAAAAATGAGCACTTCTTC.